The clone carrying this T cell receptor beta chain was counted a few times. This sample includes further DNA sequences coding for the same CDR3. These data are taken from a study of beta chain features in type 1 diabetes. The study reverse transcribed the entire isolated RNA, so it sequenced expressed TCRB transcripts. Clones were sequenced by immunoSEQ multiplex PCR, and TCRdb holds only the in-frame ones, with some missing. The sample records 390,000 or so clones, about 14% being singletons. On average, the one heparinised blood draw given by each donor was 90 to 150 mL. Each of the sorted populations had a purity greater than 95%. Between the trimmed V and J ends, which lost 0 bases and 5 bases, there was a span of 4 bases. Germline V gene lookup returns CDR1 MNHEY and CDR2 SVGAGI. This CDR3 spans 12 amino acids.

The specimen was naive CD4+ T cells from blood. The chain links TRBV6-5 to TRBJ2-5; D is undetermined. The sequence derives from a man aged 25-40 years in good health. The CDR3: CASSYSGETQYF. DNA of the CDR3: TGTGCCAGCAGTTACTCGGGGGAGACCCAGTACTTC.